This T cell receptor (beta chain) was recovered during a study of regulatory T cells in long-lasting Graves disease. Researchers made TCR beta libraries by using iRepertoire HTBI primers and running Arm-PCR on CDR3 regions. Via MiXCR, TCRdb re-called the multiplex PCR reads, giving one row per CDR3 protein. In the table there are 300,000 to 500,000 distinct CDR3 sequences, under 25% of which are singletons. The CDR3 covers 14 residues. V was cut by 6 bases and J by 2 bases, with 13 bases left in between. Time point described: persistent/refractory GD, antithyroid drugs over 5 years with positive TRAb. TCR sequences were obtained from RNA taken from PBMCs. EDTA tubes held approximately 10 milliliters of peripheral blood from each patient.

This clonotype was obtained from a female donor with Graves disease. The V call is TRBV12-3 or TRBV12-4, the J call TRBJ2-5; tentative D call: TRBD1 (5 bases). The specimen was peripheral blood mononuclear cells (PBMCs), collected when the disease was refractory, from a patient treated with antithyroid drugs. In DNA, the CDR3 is TGTGCCAGCAGCCGAACGGACATACAAGAGACCCAGTACTTC. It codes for CASSRTDIQETQYF.